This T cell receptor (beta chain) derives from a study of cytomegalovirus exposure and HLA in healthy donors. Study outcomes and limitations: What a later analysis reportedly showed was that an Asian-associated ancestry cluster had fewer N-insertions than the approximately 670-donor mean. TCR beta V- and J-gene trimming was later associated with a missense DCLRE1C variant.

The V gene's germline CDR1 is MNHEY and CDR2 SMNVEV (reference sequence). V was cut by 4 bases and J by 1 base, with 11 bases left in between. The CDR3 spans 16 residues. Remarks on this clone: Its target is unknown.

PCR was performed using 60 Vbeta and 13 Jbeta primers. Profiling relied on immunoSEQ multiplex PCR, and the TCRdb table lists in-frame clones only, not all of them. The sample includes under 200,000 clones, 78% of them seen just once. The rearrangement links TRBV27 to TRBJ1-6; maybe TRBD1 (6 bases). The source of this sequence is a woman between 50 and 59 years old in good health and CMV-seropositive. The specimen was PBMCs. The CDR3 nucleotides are TGTGCCAGCAGTTGGCTGGGGGCATCCTATAATTCACCCCTCCACTTT. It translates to CASSWLGASYNSPLHF.